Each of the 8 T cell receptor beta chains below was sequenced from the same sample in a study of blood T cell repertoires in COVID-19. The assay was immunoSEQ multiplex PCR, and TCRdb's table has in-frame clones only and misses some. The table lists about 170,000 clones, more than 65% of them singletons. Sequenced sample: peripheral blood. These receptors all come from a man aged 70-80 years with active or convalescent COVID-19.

The CDR3 coding sequence is TGTGCCAGCAGCGAGGACAGGGGAGGGAGTGGCTACACCTTC. Protein product: CASSEDRGGSGYTF. The gene calls are TRBV2 and TRBJ1-2, with 9 nucleotides matching TRBD1. Germline V CDR1 and CDR2: SNHLY, FYNNEI. This CDR3 comprises 14 residues. V lost 6 bases, J lost 7 bases, and 9 bases stayed unmatched.

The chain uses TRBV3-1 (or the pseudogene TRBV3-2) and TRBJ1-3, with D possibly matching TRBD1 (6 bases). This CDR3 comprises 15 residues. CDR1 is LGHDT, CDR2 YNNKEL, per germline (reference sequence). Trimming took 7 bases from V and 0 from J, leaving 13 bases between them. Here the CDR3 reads CASTTGTNSGNTIYF. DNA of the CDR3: TGTGCCAGCACCACAGGGACGAACTCTGGAAACACCATATATTTT.

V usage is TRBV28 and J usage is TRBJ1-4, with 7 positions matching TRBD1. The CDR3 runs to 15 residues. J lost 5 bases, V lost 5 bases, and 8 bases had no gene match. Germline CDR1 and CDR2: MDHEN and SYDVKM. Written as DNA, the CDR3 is TGTGCCAGCAGTGCCGCCGGGACAGAAAATGAAAAACTGTTTTTT. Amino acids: CASSAAGTENEKLFF.

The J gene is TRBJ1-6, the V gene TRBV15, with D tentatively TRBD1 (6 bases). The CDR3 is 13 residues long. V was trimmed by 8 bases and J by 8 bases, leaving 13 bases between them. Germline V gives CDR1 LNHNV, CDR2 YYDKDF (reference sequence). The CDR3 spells CATRDMVDSPLHF. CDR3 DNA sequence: TGTGCCACCCGGGACATGGTGGATTCACCCCTCCACTTT.

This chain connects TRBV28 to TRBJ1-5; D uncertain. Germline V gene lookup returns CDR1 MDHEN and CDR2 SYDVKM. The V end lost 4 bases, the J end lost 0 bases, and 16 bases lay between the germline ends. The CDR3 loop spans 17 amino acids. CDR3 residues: CASSYPESGYSNQPQHF. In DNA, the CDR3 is TGTGCCAGCAGTTACCCCGAGAGCGGTTATAGCAATCAGCCCCAGCATTTT.

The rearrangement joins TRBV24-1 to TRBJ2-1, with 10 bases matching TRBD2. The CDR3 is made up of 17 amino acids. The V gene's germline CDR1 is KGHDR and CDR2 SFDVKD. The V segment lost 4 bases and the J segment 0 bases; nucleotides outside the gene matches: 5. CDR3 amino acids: CATSEGRLAGSYNEQFF. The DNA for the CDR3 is TGTGCCACCAGTGAGGGGCGACTAGCGGGCTCCTACAATGAGCAGTTCTTC.

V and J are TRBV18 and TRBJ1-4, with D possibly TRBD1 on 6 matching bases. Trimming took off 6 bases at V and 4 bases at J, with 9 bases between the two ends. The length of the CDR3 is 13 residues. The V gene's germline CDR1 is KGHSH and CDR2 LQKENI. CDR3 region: CASSEDSNEKLFF. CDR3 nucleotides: TGTGCCAGCTCGGAGGACAGTAATGAAAAACTGTTTTTT.

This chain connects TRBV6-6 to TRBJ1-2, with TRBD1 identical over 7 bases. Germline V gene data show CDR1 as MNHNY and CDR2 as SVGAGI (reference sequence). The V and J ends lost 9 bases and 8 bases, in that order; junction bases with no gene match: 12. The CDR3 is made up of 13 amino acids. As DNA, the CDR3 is TGTGCCAGTCAGCGAGGAGGGGGCGAAGGCTACACCTTC. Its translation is CASQRGGGEGYTF.